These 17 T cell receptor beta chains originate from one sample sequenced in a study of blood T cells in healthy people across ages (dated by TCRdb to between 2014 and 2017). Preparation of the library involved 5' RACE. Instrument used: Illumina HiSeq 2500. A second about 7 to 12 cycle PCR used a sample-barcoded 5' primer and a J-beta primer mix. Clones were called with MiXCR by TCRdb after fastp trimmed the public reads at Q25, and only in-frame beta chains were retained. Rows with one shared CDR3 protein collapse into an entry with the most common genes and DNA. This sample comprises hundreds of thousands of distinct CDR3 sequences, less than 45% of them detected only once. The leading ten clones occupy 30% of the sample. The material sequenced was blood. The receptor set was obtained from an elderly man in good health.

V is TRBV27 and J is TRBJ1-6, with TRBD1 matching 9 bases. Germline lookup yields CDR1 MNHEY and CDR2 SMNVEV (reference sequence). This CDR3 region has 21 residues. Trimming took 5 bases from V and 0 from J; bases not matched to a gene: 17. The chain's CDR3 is CASSLTLPGQGYSSYNSPLHF. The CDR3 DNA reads TGTGCCAGCAGTCTTACTTTACCGGGACAGGGATATAGCTCCTATAATTCACCCCTCCACTTT.

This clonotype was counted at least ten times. The chain's CDR3 is CASSRLREGEQYF. The CDR3 DNA reads TGTGCCAGCAGCCGTCTCAGGGAGGGCGAGCAGTACTTC. The chain employs TRBV9 and TRBJ2-7; 7 positions match TRBD2. J lost 6 bases, V lost 4 bases, and 7 bases had no gene match. This CDR3 region has 13 residues. The V gene's germline CDR1 is SGDLS and CDR2 YYNGEE. The complete variable domain, with remaining parts taken from reference TRBV9 and TRBJ2-7, reads DSGVTQTPKHLITATGQRVTLRCSPRSGDLSVYWYQQSLDQGLQFLIQYYNGEERAKGNILERFSAQQFPDLHSELNLSSLELGDSALYFCASSRLREGEQYFGPGTRLTVT.

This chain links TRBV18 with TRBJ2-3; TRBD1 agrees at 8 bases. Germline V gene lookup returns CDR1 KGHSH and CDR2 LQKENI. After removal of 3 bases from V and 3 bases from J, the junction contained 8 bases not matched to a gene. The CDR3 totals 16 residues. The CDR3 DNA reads TGTGCCAGCTCACCGCCGACAGGGGTGAAGACAGATACGCAGTATTTT. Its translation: CASSPPTGVKTDTQYF. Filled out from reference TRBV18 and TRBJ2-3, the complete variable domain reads NAGVMQNPRHLVRRRGQEARLRCSPMKGHSHVYWYRQLPEEGLKFMVYLQKENIIDESGMPKERFSAEFPKEGPSILRIQQVVRGDSAAYFCASSPPTGVKTDTQYFGPGTRLTVL.

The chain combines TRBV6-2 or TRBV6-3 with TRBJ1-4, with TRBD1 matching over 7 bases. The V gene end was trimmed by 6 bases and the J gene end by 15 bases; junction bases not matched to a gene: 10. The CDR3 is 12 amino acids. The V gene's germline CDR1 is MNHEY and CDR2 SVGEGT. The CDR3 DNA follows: TGTGCCAGCAGCTTACAGGGCACAGGGGTGTTTTTT. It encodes CASSLQGTGVFF.

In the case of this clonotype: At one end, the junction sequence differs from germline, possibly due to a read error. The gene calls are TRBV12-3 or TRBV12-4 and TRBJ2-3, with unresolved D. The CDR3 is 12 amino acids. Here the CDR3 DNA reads TGTGCCTGCAGTTTTAGCACAGATACGCAGTATTTT. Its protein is CACSFSTDTQYF.

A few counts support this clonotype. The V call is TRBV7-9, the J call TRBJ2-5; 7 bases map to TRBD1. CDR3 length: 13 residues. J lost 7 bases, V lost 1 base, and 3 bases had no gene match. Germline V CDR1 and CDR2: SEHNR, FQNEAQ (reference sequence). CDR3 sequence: CASSLDRDRTQYF. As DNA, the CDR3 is TGTGCCAGCAGCTTAGACAGGGACAGGACCCAGTACTTC. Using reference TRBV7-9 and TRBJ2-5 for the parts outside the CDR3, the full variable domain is DTGVSQNPRHKITKRGQNVTFRCDPISEHNRLYWYRQTLGQGPEFLTYFQNEAQLEKSRLLSDRFSAERPKGSFSTLEIQRTEQGDSAMYLCASSLDRDRTQYFGPGTRLLVL.

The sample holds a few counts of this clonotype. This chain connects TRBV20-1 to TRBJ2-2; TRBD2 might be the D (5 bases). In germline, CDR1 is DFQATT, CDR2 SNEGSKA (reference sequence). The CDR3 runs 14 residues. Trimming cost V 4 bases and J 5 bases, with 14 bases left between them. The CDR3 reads CSATRGLRTGELFF. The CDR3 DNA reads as TGCAGTGCTACTCGAGGGTTGAGAACCGGGGAGCTGTTTTTT.

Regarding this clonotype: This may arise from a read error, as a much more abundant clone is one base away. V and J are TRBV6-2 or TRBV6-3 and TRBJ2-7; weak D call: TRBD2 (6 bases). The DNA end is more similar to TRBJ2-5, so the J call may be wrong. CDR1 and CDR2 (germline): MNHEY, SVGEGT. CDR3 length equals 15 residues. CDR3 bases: TGTGCCAGCAGTTACCGACGCGGGAAAGGGGAGACCCAGTACTTC. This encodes CASSYRRGKGETQYF.

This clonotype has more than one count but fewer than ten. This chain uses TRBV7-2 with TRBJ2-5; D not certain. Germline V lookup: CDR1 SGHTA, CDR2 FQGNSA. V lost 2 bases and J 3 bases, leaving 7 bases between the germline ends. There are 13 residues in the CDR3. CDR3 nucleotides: TGTGCCAGCAGCTTACCCCGTAAAGAGACCCAGTACTTC. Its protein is CASSLPRKETQYF.

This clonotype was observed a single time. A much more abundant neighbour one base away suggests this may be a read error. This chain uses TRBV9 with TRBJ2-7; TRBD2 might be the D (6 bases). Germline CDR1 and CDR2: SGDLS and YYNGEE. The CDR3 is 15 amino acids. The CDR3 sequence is CASSAAGLSSYGQYF. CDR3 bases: TGTGCCAGCAGCGCGGCGGGACTGAGCTCCTACGGGCAGTACTTC.

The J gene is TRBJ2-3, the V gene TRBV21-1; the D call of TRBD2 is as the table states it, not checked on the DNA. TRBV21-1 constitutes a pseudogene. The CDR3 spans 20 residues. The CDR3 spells CASSPHEALAGGPSTDTQYF. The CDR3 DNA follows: TGTGCCAGCAGCCCACATGAGGCACTAGCGGGAGGGCCTAGCACAGATACGCAGTATTTT.

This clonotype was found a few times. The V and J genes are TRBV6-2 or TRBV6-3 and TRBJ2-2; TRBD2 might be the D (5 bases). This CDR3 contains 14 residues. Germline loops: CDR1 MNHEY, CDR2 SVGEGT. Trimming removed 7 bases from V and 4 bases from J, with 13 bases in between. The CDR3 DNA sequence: TGTGCCAGCATTAAGGACTCACTCACCGGGGAGCTGTTTTTT. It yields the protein CASIKDSLTGELFF.

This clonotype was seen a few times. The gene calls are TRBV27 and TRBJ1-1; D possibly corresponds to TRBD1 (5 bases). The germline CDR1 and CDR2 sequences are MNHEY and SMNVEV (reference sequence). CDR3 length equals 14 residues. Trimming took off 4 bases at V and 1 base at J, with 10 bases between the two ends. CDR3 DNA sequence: TGTGCCAGCAGTTCCTCGCAGGGGAACACTGAAGCTTTCTTT. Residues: CASSSSQGNTEAFF.

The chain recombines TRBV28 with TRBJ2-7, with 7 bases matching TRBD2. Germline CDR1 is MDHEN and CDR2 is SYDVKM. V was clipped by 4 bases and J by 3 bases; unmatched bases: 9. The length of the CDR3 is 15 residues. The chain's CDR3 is CASSSVSGGSYEQYF. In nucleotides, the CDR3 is TGTGCCAGCAGTTCAGTTTCCGGGGGGAGCTACGAGCAGTACTTC.

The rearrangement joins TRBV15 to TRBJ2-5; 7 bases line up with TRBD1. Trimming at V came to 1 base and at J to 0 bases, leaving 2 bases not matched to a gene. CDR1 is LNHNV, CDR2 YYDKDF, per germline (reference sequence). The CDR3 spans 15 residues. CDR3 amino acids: CATSRAGTDQETQYF. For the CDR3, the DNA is TGTGCCACCAGCAGAGCCGGGACAGACCAAGAGACCCAGTACTTC.

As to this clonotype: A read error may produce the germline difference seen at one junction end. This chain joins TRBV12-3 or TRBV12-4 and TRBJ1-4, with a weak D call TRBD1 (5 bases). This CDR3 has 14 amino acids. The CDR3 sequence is CANSRGALNEKLFF. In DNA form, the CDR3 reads TGTGCCAACAGTCGAGGGGCCCTTAATGAAAAACTGTTTTTT.

The CDR3 loop is CSVEGIRDRVNEQYF. DNA of the CDR3: TGCAGCGTTGAAGGAATTCGGGACAGGGTAAATGAGCAGTACTTC. V and J are TRBV29-1 and TRBJ2-1, with 9 positions matching TRBD1. The J call may be faulty, since TRBJ2-7 better matches the DNA end. This CDR3 comprises 15 residues. Per the germline V gene, CDR1 is SQVTM and CDR2 is ANQGSEA.